Below, 24 T cell receptor beta chains from the same sample are listed, as sequenced in a study of CD8 T cell repertoires and HIV-1 epitope variants. TCRdb's copy holds only in-frame clones and misses some; the assay was immunoSEQ multiplex PCR. The sample has about 5,000 clones, 64% seen once. The antigens of these receptors remain unknown. Sample: cultured CD8+ T cells derived from PBMCs. These receptors came from a male donor with HIV.

The V call is TRBV5-4, the J call TRBJ1-3; 9 bases are a match to TRBD1. Germline CDR1 is SGHNT and CDR2 is YYREEE (reference sequence). This CDR3 comprises 17 residues. The V gene end was trimmed by 4 bases and the J gene end by 3 bases; junction bases not matched to a gene: 11. CDR3: CASSALDRGVGGNTIYF. In DNA form, the CDR3 reads TGTGCCAGCAGCGCGCTGGACAGGGGAGTCGGTGGAAACACCATATATTTT.

Within the sample, this clone is medium-sized. The rearrangement links TRBV7-9 to TRBJ1-5, with D maybe TRBD1 (5 bases). Germline V gene lookup returns CDR1 SEHNR and CDR2 FQNEAQ (reference sequence). CDR3 length equals 12 residues. Trimming left V 6 bases short and J 6 bases short, with 9 bases between. The CDR3 DNA reads as TGTGCCAGCAGAGCGGGGACTCAGCCCCAGCATTTT. Translating it yields CASRAGTQPQHF.

This clone showed up just a few times. The J gene is TRBJ1-2, the V gene TRBV5-6; D is uncertain. The CDR3 is 12 residues long. V lost 4 bases to trimming and J lost 5 bases, with 9 bases between them. Germline lookup yields CDR1 SGHDT and CDR2 YYEEEE. The DNA of the CDR3 is TGTGCCAGCAGCGCGGGTACTTATGGCTACACCTTC. It codes for CASSAGTYGYTF.

The rearrangement joins TRBV2 to TRBJ2-1, with 8 bases that match TRBD1. The germline CDR1 and CDR2 sequences are SNHLY and FYNNEI. This CDR3 has 17 amino acids. The V and J ends lost 2 bases and 7 bases, in that order; junction bases with no gene match: 13. CDR3 DNA sequence: TGTGCCAGCAGTGAACCCAAGGACAGGGTGGTTGGGAATGAGCAGTTCTTC. Protein sequence: CASSEPKDRVVGNEQFF.

This chain connects TRBV9 to TRBJ2-3, with D perhaps matching TRBD1 (6 bases). V dropped 5 bases and J dropped 2 bases, with 15 bases sitting between them. CDR1 SGDLS and CDR2 YYNGEE come from the germline V gene. The CDR3 covers 15 residues. This CDR3 is CASSPTGFYTDTQYF. The DNA of the CDR3 is TGTGCCAGCAGTCCTACAGGGTTTTACACAGATACGCAGTATTTT.

CDR3 nucleotides: TGTGCCAGCAGCTTAGGCGCCTTGAACACTGAAGCTTTCTTT. Protein product: CASSLGALNTEAFF. V gene TRBV7-9 combines with J gene TRBJ1-1; the D is unclear. Germline-derived CDR1 and CDR2 are SEHNR and FQNEAQ (reference sequence). Trimming took 1 base from V and 0 from J, leaving 6 bases between them. There are 14 residues in the CDR3. Complete variable domain (other parts from reference TRBV7-9 and TRBJ1-1): DTGVSQNPRHKITKRGQNVTFRCDPISEHNRLYWYRQTLGQGPEFLTYFQNEAQLEKSRLLSDRFSAERPKGSFSTLEIQRTEQGDSAMYLCASSLGALNTEAFFGQGTRLTVV.

The rearrangement links TRBV4-1 to TRBJ2-1, with TRBD2 identical over 12 bases. Germline CDR1 reads MGHRA; CDR2 reads YSYEKL. CDR3 size: 17 residues. V dropped 0 bases and J dropped 5; count of bases not matched to a gene: 5. The CDR3 spells CASSQDLAGGHDNEQFF. As DNA, the CDR3 is TGCGCCAGCAGCCAAGACCTAGCGGGGGGGCACGACAATGAGCAGTTCTTC.

The chain joins TRBV27 to TRBJ2-1; D not resolved. The CDR3 contains 13 residues. The V end lost 0 bases, the J end lost 4 bases, and 4 bases lay between the germline ends. CDR1 and CDR2 from the germline V gene are MNHEY and SMNVEV (reference sequence). CDR3 DNA sequence: TGTGCCAGCAGTTTATCCGCGTACAATGAGCAGTTCTTC. Translating gives CASSLSAYNEQFF.

The V gene is TRBV15, the J gene TRBJ1-5; the match to TRBD1 covers 7 bases. Trimming removed 4 bases from V and 2 bases from J; junction bases left unmatched: 5. In germline, CDR1 is LNHNV, CDR2 YYDKDF (reference sequence). CDR3 length equals 15 residues. CDR3 amino acids: CATSNSGQGNQPQHF. The DNA of the CDR3 is TGTGCCACCAGCAATTCCGGACAGGGCAATCAGCCCCAGCATTTT.

CDR3: CAWREGGEPYNSPLHF. In DNA form, the CDR3 reads TGTGCCTGGAGGGAAGGGGGCGAACCCTATAATTCACCCCTCCACTTT. The rearrangement uses TRBV30 and TRBJ1-6; TRBD1 agrees at 7 bases. V lost 3 bases and J lost 2; bases outside the gene matches: 7. In germline, CDR1 is GTSNPN, CDR2 SVGIG (reference sequence). CDR3 length: 16 residues.

This clone was detected only a few times. This sequence joins TRBV11-2 and TRBJ2-7; 7 bases line up with TRBD1. The CDR3 is 14 residues long. V gave up 3 bases and J gave up 7 bases; unmatched junction bases: 9. Germline CDR1 and CDR2: SGHAT and FQNNGV. This CDR3 reads CASSLGQYLREQYF. The CDR3 DNA reads as TGTGCCAGCAGCTTGGGACAGTACCTTCGTGAGCAGTACTTC.

The gene calls are TRBV9 and TRBJ2-5; 7 bases fit TRBD2. The CDR3 covers 15 residues. Unmatched junction bases numbered 11, after V lost 3 bases and J lost 6 bases. In germline, CDR1 is SGDLS, CDR2 YYNGEE. CDR3 in DNA: TGTGCCAGCAGCGGCCGGGACTATGAGCGGCAGACCCAGTACTTC. This encodes CASSGRDYERQTQYF.

The rearrangement uses TRBV5-6 and TRBJ1-1, with a tentative D call TRBD1 (5 bases). The germline V gene encodes CDR1 SGHDT and CDR2 YYEEEE. V gave up 4 bases and J gave up 7 bases, with 11 bases separating them. CDR3 length: 12 residues. Here the CDR3 reads CASSLWGGEAFF. In DNA, the CDR3 is TGTGCCAGCAGCCTTTGGGGGGGTGAAGCTTTCTTT.

V usage is TRBV10-3 and J usage is TRBJ1-1, with 9 bases aligning to TRBD1. Per germline, CDR1 ENHRY and CDR2 SYGVKD. Trimming took 3 bases from V and 6 from J; bases not matched to a gene: 5. The CDR3 is 14 amino acids. The CDR3 loop reads CAISDLGTGPEAFF. CDR3 coding DNA: TGTGCCATCAGTGACCTCGGGACAGGGCCTGAAGCTTTCTTT.

This clone was detected only once. The chain recombines TRBV5-6 with TRBJ2-5; unclear D gene. The V and J ends lost 2 bases and 9 bases respectively, with 11 bases between them. The germline CDR1 and CDR2 sequences are SGHDT and YYEEEE. CDR3 length: 12 residues. The CDR3: CASSLSRLAQYF. In DNA form, the CDR3 reads TGTGCCAGCAGCTTAAGCAGATTGGCCCAGTACTTC. Supplemented by reference TRBV5-6 and TRBJ2-5, the full variable domain reads DAGVTQSPTHLIKTRGQQVTLRCSPKSGHDTVSWYQQALGQGPQFIFQYYEEEERQRGNFPDRFSGHQFPNYSSELNVNALLLGDSALYLCASSLSRLAQYFGPGTRLLVL.

This clone has just a few counts. The chain joins TRBV28 to TRBJ1-1; no clear D gene. The V end was cut by 3 bases, the J end by 2 bases, with 13 bases between. The CDR3 spans 15 residues. Germline V gene lookup returns CDR1 MDHEN and CDR2 SYDVKM. CDR3 in DNA: TGTGCCAGCAGTTTGCGGCTGGTAGCTAACACTGAAGCTTTCTTT. It translates to CASSLRLVANTEAFF.

The CDR3 sequence is CASSEATLGTSGRAYIQYF. The CDR3 region has the DNA TGTGCCAGCAGTGAAGCTACCCTCGGGACTAGCGGGAGGGCCTACATTCAGTACTTC. This rearrangement joins TRBV6-1 to TRBJ2-4, with 16 nucleotides matching TRBD2. This CDR3 contains 19 residues. The trim removed 0 bases at V and 8 bases at J, leaving 10 bases unmatched. The germline V gene encodes CDR1 MNHNS and CDR2 SASEGT.

The CDR3 is CASSPRDIYNEQFF. The CDR3 region has the DNA TGTGCCAGCAGCCCTAGGGACATCTACAATGAGCAGTTCTTC. V usage is TRBV9 and J usage is TRBJ2-1; tentative D call: TRBD1 (6 bases). The length of the CDR3 is 14 residues. V gave up 4 bases and J gave up 3 bases, with 11 bases separating them. Germline CDR1 is SGDLS and CDR2 is YYNGEE.

The gene calls are TRBV27 and TRBJ1-5, with D perhaps matching TRBD1 (5 bases). Trimming removed 4 bases at V and 0 bases at J, with 16 bases between. The CDR3 has 17 amino acids. The germline gives CDR1 MNHEY, CDR2 SMNVEV (reference sequence). The CDR3 loop reads CASSSGGQGPSNQPQHF. The CDR3 DNA is TGTGCCAGCAGTTCGGGAGGGCAGGGCCCTAGCAATCAGCCCCAGCATTTT.

The chain couples TRBV19 to TRBJ2-3; 8 nucleotides match TRBD1. Germline lookup yields CDR1 LNHDA and CDR2 SQIVND (reference sequence). The CDR3 covers 14 residues. The V segment lost 7 bases and the J segment 3 bases; nucleotides outside the gene matches: 6. The CDR3 loop reads CASKETGVTDTQYF. The CDR3 region has the DNA TGTGCCAGTAAGGAGACAGGGGTAACAGATACGCAGTATTTT. Combining the CDR3 with reference TRBV19 and TRBJ2-3 gives the whole variable domain DGGITQSPKYLFRKEGQNVTLSCEQNLNHDAMYWYRQDPGQGLRLIYYSQIVNDFQKGDIAEGYSVSREKKESFPLTVTSAQKNPTAFYLCASKETGVTDTQYFGPGTRLTVL.

This sequence joins TRBV27 and TRBJ2-7; D perhaps matches TRBD1 (6 bases). V lost 5 bases to trimming and J lost 1 base, with 15 bases between them. The germline V gene encodes CDR1 MNHEY and CDR2 SMNVEV (reference sequence). The CDR3 consists of 15 residues. The CDR3 DNA reads TGTGCCAGCAGTCCCCCTGGGGGCGCGTCCTACGAGCAGTACTTC. This gives the protein CASSPPGGASYEQYF.

The rearrangement uses TRBV28 and TRBJ2-2; D uncertain. The germline V and J ends were trimmed by 3 bases and 1 base, with 6 bases remaining between them. This CDR3 comprises 14 residues. CDR1 is MDHEN, CDR2 SYDVKM, per germline. DNA of the CDR3: TGTGCCAGCAGTTTCCTCGTGAACACCGGGGAGCTGTTTTTT. Encoded protein: CASSFLVNTGELFF. The entire variable domain, with the rest obtained from reference TRBV28 and TRBJ2-2, is as follows: DVKVTQSSRYLVKRTGEKVFLECVQDMDHENMFWYRQDPGLGLRLIYFSYDVKMKEKGDIPEGYSVSREKKERFSLILESASTNQTSMYLCASSFLVNTGELFFGEGSRLTVL.

This rearrangement joins TRBV7-9 to TRBJ1-1; D is unclear. Germline assignment: CDR1 SEHNR and CDR2 FQNEAQ (reference sequence). The CDR3 contains 14 residues. Trimming took 6 bases from V and 0 from J, leaving 11 bases between them. The CDR3 nucleotides read TGTGCCAGCAGAAGCACGGGGTTGAACACTGAAGCTTTCTTT. It specifies CASRSTGLNTEAFF.

V usage is TRBV5-4 and J usage is TRBJ2-2; TRBD1 agrees at 7 bases. From germline, CDR1 is SGHNT and CDR2 YYREEE (reference sequence). V gave up 0 bases and J gave up 8 bases; unmatched junction bases: 1. There are 13 residues in the CDR3. CDR3 amino acids: CASSLEGAGELFF. For the CDR3, the DNA is TGTGCCAGCAGCTTGGAGGGGGCTGGGGAGCTGTTTTTT.